The rows below give T cell receptor beta chains drawn from one sample of a study of cytomegalovirus exposure and HLA in healthy donors. Clones were read by immunoSEQ multiplex PCR, and TCRdb kept only the in-frame ones, dropping some. This table has 150,000 to 200,000 clones, roughly three quarters appearing once. Sequences were obtained from PBMCs. The receptors derive from a man in his forties in good health and CMV-seropositive. Each CDR3 is given with its conserved first and last residue. The D gene is left open where the match is weak.

TRBV7-2,TRBD2,TRBJ2-5,CASSLAKGLAGGVQETQYF
TRBV27,.,TRBJ2-3,CASSPSDGTDTQYF
TRBV18,.,TRBJ2-3,CASSPPAGGDTQYF
TRBV4-1,.,TRBJ2-7,CASSQGQGTSYEQYF
TRBV13,.,TRBJ1-2,CASSTGQKKDYGYTF
TRBV5-4,.,TRBJ2-5,CASSLFKGLRETQYF
TRBV6-5,TRBD1,.,CASSLTGAYEQYF
TRBV5-4,TRBD2,TRBJ2-7,CASSFLLAGNSYEQYF
TRBV27,.,TRBJ1-3,CASPTTGSSGNTIYF
TRBV5-5,.,TRBJ2-2,CASSSLGGEGGELFF
TRBV6-5,TRBD1,TRBJ1-6,CASSGQGSFNSPLHF
TRBV29-1,TRBD1,TRBJ1-2,CSVGVGTGGDGYTF
TRBV30,.,TRBJ1-2,CAWRGPGGGPYGYTF
TRBV7-9,.,TRBJ1-1,CASRWGRDTEAFF
TRBV29-1,TRBD1,TRBJ1-1,CSVWTGEAFF
TRBV4-3,.,TRBJ1-3,CASSQQGSDTIYF
TRBV5-1,.,TRBJ2-1,CASSLEAGASYNEQFF
TRBV19,.,TRBJ1-4,CASSIPWLDEKLFF
TRBV6-1,TRBD1,TRBJ2-7,CASSRGGQGTYEQYF
TRBV25-1,.,TRBJ1-2,CASNDPTGGRYGYTF
TRBV19,TRBD1,TRBJ1-2,CASSSHMGQTVSRGYTF
TRBV4-3,.,TRBJ1-2,CASSRTPTNYGYTF
TRBV7-2,TRBD2,TRBJ2-5,CASSLGTSGGWETQYF
TRBV9,TRBD1,TRBJ1-1,CASSPRTGWTNTEAFF
TRBV7-9,.,TRBJ2-2,CASTPTGGPGELFF
TRBV7-2,.,TRBJ2-3,CASSLIATYTDTQYF
TRBV6-5,.,TRBJ1-2,CASSKHTGPNYGYTF
TRBV11-2,.,TRBJ2-7,CASSFGRYEQYF
TRBV5-4,TRBD2,TRBJ2-5,CASSAPGTSGGAWGTQYF
TRBV7-2,.,TRBJ1-1,CASSLGGASQQAFF
TRBV21-1,.,TRBJ1-5,CASIPDRAPGAQHF
TRBV18,TRBD2,TRBJ2-3,CASSQAGGPDTQYF
TRBV7-2,.,TRBJ1-1,CASSLQGMNTEAFF
TRBV6-5,.,TRBJ1-2,CASSLRGHYGYTF
TRBV9,.,TRBJ2-7,CASSPRVGLPSSYEQYF
TRBV4-3,TRBD2,TRBJ2-5,CASSQDPPGRGGRETQYF
TRBV6-6,TRBD1,TRBJ1-5,CASSHRGLMDQPQHF
TRBV28,.,TRBJ1-3,CASRDSHSGNTIYF
TRBV19,TRBD1,TRBJ1-2,CASSTGQGRLGYTF
TRBV9,.,TRBJ1-1,CASSDPTTGGRHTEAFF
TRBV7-9,TRBD1,TRBJ1-1,CSSTTGGAEAFF
TRBV7-2,.,TRBJ2-7,CASSLGLLYYEQYF